A selection of T cell receptor beta chains follows, all from one sample in a study of T-cell reconstitution after alpha-beta-depleted transplantation in children. MiXCR was run by TCRdb on the PCR reads, yielding one entry per CDR3 protein. The sample has roughly 100,000 distinct CDR3 sequences; approximately 8.4% are singletons. Material: PBMCs from the stem cell graft donor, obtained from the stem cell graft. All receptors derive from a human donor who donated a stem cell graft to a child with congenital amegakaryocytic thrombocytopenia. The CDR3 runs from the conserved cysteine through the conserved F or W. The D gene is left open where the match is weak. Rows give clone size only sometimes, using once, few, many, or a class for an expanded clone.

CDR3 DNA: TGCAGTGCTAGCGGTGCCTTGGGGTCCTCCTACGAGCAGTACTTC
CDR3 protein: CSASGALGSSYEQYF
V gene: TRBV20-1
clone size: many
D gene: .
J gene: TRBJ2-7

CDR3 DNA: TGCAGTGCCCCTTCCGGACAGCAAGCCTACAATGAGCAGTTCTTC
CDR3 protein: CSAPSGQQAYNEQFF
V gene: TRBV20-1
clone size: many
D gene: .
J gene: TRBJ2-1

CDR3 DNA: TGCGCCAGCAGCTCCGGGACAGGGGGCCAGAGCTCCTATAATTCACCCCTCCACTTT
CDR3 protein: CASSSGTGGQSSYNSPLHF
V gene: TRBV5-1
clone size: many
D gene: TRBD1
J gene: TRBJ1-6

CDR3 DNA: TGTGCCAGCAGCCCTCCGGGACTAGCGACCCGTGAGCAGTACTTC
CDR3 protein: CASSPPGLATREQYF
V gene: TRBV3-1
clone size: many
D gene: TRBD2
J gene: TRBJ2-7

CDR3 DNA: TGCAGCGTTGCCGGGACAGGGGACATCTACGAGCAGTACTTC
CDR3 protein: CSVAGTGDIYEQYF
V gene: TRBV29-1
clone size: many
D gene: TRBD1
J gene: TRBJ2-7

CDR3 DNA: TGTGCCAGCAGCCAGGACTCAAGAACCGGGGAGCTGTTTTTT
CDR3 protein: CASSQDSRTGELFF
V gene: TRBV3-1
clone size: .
D gene: .
J gene: TRBJ2-2

CDR3 DNA: TGTGCCAGCAGCTCCCAGACTAGTTCGTACAATGAGCAGTTCTTC
CDR3 protein: CASSSQTSSYNEQFF
V gene: TRBV27
clone size: many
D gene: .
J gene: TRBJ2-1

CDR3 DNA: TGCGCCAGCAGCCCCCAGGGGACTACCGCCTACGAGCAGTACTTC
CDR3 protein: CASSPQGTTAYEQYF
V gene: TRBV5-1
clone size: many
D gene: .
J gene: TRBJ2-7

CDR3 DNA: TGTGCCAGCAGCTTACTTGAGGGCGGGGAGACCCAGTACTTC
CDR3 protein: CASSLLEGGETQYF
V gene: TRBV7-6
clone size: once
D gene: .
J gene: TRBJ2-5

CDR3 DNA: TGCAGTGCTGGGAGCTCCTATGACAACATTCAGTACTTC
CDR3 protein: CSAGSSYDNIQYF
V gene: TRBV20-1
clone size: many
D gene: .
J gene: TRBJ2-4

CDR3 DNA: TGCGCCAGCAGCTACGGACTAGCGGGGGGGAATACGCAGTATTTT
CDR3 protein: CASSYGLAGGNTQYF
V gene: TRBV5-1
clone size: many
D gene: TRBD2
J gene: TRBJ2-3

CDR3 DNA: TGTGCCAGCAGCCCAAAACCTAGCGGGAGGGAGACCCAGTACTTC
CDR3 protein: CASSPKPSGRETQYF
V gene: TRBV7-9
clone size: many
D gene: TRBD2
J gene: TRBJ2-5

CDR3 DNA: TGCAGTGCTGCCGGGTTACTAGACACCGGGGAGCTGTTTTTT
CDR3 protein: CSAAGLLDTGELFF
V gene: TRBV20-1
clone size: few
D gene: .
J gene: TRBJ2-2

CDR3 DNA: TGCGCCAGCAGCTTAGACAGATCCGACGCTGAAGCTTTCTTT
CDR3 protein: CASSLDRSDAEAFF
V gene: TRBV5-1
clone size: many
D gene: .
J gene: TRBJ1-1

CDR3 DNA: TGCAGTGCACCCAGGGGGCAGAGTAATGAAAAACTGTTTTTT
CDR3 protein: CSAPRGQSNEKLFF
V gene: TRBV20-1
clone size: many
D gene: TRBD1
J gene: TRBJ1-4

CDR3 DNA: TGTGCCAGCAGCGCCGAGGGACTAGCTGCCAACGAGCAGTACTTC
CDR3 protein: CASSAEGLAANEQYF
V gene: TRBV9
clone size: many
D gene: TRBD2
J gene: TRBJ2-7

CDR3 DNA: TGTGCCAGCAGCTCCGACTCGAACAATGAGCAGTTCTTC
CDR3 protein: CASSSDSNNEQFF
V gene: TRBV13
clone size: many
D gene: .
J gene: TRBJ2-1

CDR3 DNA: TGTGCCAGCAGTTTACGGACAGCGGACACTGAAGCTTTCTTT
CDR3 protein: CASSLRTADTEAFF
V gene: TRBV12-3/TRBV12-4
clone size: many
D gene: .
J gene: TRBJ1-1

CDR3 DNA: TGTGCCACCAGATATCAGGGAGGCGAGCGGGAGGGCCACTGGAATGAGCAGTTCTTC
CDR3 protein: CATRYQGGEREGHWNEQFF
V gene: TRBV11-2
clone size: few
D gene: TRBD2
J gene: TRBJ2-1

CDR3 DNA: TGCAGTGCTGGGGGGGGCCTAGCGTACCGGGATGAGCAGTTCTTC
CDR3 protein: CSAGGGLAYRDEQFF
V gene: TRBV20-1
clone size: many
D gene: .
J gene: TRBJ2-1

CDR3 DNA: TGTGCCAGCGGTGGGGCAGGTGAAAAACTGTTTTTT
CDR3 protein: CASGGAGEKLFF
V gene: TRBV6-5
clone size: many
D gene: .
J gene: TRBJ1-4

CDR3 DNA: TGTGCCAGCAGAGATACGAGCTCCTACGAGCAGTACTTC
CDR3 protein: CASRDTSSYEQYF
V gene: TRBV12-3/TRBV12-4
clone size: many
D gene: .
J gene: TRBJ2-7

CDR3 DNA: TGTGCCAGCAGCCAACTTGGACTAGCGGGATTGACAGATACGCAGTATTTT
CDR3 protein: CASSQLGLAGLTDTQYF
V gene: TRBV3-1
clone size: many
D gene: TRBD2
J gene: TRBJ2-3

CDR3 DNA: TGCAGTGCTAGCTGGTATGCTGGTACAGATACGCAGTATTTT
CDR3 protein: CSASWYAGTDTQYF
V gene: TRBV20-1
clone size: many
D gene: .
J gene: TRBJ2-3

CDR3 DNA: TGCAGTGCTAGAGTATGGAGCGGGCAGTCTGAAGAGCAGTACTTC
CDR3 protein: CSARVWSGQSEEQYF
V gene: TRBV20-1
clone size: many
D gene: .
J gene: TRBJ2-7

CDR3 DNA: TGTGCCAGCCGAGAGGGACCAGGAGGGACCGGGGAGCTGTTTTTT
CDR3 protein: CASREGPGGTGELFF
V gene: TRBV28
clone size: .
D gene: .
J gene: TRBJ2-2